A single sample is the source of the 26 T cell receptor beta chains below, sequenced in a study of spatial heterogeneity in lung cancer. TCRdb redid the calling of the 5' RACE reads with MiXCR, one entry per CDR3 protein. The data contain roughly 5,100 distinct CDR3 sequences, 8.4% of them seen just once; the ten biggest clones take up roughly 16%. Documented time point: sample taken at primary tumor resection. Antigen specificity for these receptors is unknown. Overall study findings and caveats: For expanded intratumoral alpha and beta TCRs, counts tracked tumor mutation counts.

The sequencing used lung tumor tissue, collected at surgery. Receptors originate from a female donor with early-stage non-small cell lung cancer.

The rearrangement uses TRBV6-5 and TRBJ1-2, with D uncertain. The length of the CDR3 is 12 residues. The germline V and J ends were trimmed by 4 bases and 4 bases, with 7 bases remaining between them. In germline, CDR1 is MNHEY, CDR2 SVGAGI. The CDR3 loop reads CASSSRFYGYTF. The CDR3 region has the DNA TGTGCCAGCAGTTCTCGATTCTATGGCTACACCTTC.

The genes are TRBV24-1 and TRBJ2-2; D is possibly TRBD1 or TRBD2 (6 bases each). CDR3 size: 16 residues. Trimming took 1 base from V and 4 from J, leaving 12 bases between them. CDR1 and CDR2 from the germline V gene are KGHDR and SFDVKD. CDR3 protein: CATSDFGGPRTGELFF. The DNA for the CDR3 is TGTGCCACCAGTGATTTTGGGGGGCCCCGCACCGGGGAGCTGTTTTTT.

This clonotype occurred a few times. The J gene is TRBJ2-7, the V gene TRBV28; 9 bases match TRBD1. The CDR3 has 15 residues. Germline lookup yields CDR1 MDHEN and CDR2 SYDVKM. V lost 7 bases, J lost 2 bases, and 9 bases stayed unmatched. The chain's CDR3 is CASTQLGTGTYEQYF. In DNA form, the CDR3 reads TGTGCCAGCACCCAATTGGGGACAGGGACCTACGAGCAGTACTTC.

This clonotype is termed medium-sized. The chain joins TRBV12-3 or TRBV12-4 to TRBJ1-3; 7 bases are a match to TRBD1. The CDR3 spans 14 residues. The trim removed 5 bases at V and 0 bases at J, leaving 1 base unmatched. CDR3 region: CASSGTASGNTIYF. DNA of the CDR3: TGTGCCAGCAGTGGGACAGCCTCTGGAAACACCATATATTTT.

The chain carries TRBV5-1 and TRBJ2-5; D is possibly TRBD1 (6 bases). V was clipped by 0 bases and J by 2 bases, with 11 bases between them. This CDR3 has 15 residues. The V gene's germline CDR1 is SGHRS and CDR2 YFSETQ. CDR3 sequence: CASSLATGTQETQYF. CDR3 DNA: TGCGCCAGCAGCTTGGCAACAGGGACACAAGAGACCCAGTACTTC.

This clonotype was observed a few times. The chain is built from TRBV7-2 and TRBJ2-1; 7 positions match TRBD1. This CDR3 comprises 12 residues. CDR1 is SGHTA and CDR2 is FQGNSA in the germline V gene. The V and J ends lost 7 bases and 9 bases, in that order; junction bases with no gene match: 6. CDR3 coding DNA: TGTGCCAGCACTGGGACAGTAGGTGAGCAGTTCTTC. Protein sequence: CASTGTVGEQFF.

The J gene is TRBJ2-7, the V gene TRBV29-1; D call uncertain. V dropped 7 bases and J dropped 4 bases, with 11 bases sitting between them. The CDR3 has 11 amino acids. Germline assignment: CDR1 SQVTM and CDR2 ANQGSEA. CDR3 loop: CSAHKEYEQYF. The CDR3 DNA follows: TGCAGCGCCCATAAGGAATACGAGCAGTACTTC.

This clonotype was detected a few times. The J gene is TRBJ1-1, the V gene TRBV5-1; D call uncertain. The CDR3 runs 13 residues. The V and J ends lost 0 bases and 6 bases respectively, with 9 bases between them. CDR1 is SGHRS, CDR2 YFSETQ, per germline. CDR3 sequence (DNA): TGCGCCAGCAGCTTGGGAATGGACGCTGAAGCTTTCTTT. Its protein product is CASSLGMDAEAFF.

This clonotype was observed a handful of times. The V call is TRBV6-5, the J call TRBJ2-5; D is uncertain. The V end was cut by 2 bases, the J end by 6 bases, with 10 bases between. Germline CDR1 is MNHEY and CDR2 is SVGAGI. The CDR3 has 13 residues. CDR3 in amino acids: CASSYASVKTQYF. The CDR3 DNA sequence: TGTGCCAGCAGTTACGCCAGCGTAAAGACCCAGTACTTC.

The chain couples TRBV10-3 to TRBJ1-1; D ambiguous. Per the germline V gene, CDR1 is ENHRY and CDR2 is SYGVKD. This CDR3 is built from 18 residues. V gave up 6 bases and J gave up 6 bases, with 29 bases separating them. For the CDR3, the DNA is TGTGCCATCAGCTTCAACTTTAGAACCCGGGCAGACGACCCTGAAGCTTTCTTT. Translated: CAISFNFRTRADDPEAFF.

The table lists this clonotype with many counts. CDR3: CASSSGGFNQPQHF. DNA of the CDR3: TGTGCCAGCAGCTCAGGGGGGTTTAATCAGCCCCAGCATTTT. This chain connects TRBV7-8 to TRBJ1-5; 7 nucleotides match TRBD1. Germline values: CDR1 SGHVS, CDR2 FQNEAQ. The CDR3 has 14 amino acids. The ends lost 4 bases at V and 4 bases at J; junction bases unmatched: 4.

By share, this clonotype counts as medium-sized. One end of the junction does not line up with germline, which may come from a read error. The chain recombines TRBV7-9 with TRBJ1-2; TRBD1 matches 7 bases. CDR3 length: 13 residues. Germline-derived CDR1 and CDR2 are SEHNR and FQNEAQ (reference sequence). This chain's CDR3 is CASRLGGAYGYTF. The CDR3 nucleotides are TGTGCCAGCAGATTAGGGGGCGCCTATGGCTACACCTTC.

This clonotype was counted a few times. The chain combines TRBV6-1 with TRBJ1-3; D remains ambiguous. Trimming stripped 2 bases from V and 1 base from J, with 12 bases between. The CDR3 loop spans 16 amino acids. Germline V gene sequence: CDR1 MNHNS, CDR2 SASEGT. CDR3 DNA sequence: TGTGCCAGCAGTGAACCTGGGAAGGGATCTGGAAACACCATATATTTT. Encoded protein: CASSEPGKGSGNTIYF.

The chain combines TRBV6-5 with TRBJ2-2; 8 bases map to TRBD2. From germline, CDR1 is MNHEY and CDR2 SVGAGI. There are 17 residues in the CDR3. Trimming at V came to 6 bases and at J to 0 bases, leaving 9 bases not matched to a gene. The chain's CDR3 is CASSRGRPYPNTGELFF. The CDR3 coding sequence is TGTGCCAGCAGCCGCGGGAGGCCTTACCCGAACACCGGGGAGCTGTTTTTT.

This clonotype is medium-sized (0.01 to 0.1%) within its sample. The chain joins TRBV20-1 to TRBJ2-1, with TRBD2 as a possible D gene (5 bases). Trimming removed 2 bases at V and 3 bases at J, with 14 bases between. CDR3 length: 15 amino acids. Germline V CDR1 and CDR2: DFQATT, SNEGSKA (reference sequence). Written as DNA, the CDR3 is TGCAGTGCTAGACATCAAGACGACTACTACAATGAGCAGTTCTTC. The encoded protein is CSARHQDDYYNEQFF.

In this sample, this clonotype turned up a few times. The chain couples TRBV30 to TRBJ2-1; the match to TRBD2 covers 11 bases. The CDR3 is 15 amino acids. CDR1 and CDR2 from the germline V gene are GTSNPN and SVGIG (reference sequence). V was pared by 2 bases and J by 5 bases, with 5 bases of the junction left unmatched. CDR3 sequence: CAWSPGTSGNNEQFF. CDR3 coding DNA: TGTGCCTGGAGTCCCGGGACTAGCGGAAACAATGAGCAGTTCTTC.

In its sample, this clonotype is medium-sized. The DNA for the CDR3 is TGCAGTGCTAGAGATCGAGAGACAGGGCTCGAGCAGTACTTC. Protein sequence: CSARDRETGLEQYF. The V gene is TRBV20-1, the J gene TRBJ2-7; the match to TRBD1 covers 7 bases. Germline lookup yields CDR1 DFQATT and CDR2 SNEGSKA (reference sequence). V gave up 0 bases and J gave up 6 bases; unmatched junction bases: 8. The CDR3 extends over 14 amino acids.

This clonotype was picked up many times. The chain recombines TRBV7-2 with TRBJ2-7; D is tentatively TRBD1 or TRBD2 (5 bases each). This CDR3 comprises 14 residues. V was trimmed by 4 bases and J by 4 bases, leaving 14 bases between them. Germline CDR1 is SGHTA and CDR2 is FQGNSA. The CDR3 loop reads CASSSRTGGYEQYF. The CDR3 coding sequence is TGTGCCAGCAGCTCTAGGACTGGGGGTTACGAGCAGTACTTC.

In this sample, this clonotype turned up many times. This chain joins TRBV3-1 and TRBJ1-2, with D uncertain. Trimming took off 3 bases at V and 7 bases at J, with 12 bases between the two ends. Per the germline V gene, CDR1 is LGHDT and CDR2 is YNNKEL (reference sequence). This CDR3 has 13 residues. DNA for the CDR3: TGTGCCAGCAGCCACCGCGGGCTCGGTGGCTACACCTTC. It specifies CASSHRGLGGYTF.

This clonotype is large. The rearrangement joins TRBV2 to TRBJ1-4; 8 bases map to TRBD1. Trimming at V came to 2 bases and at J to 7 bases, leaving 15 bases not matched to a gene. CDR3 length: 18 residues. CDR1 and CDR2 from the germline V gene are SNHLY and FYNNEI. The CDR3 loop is CASSERHAGGGLAEKLFF. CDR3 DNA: TGTGCCAGCAGTGAACGGCATGCAGGGGGCGGACTGGCTGAAAAACTGTTTTTT.

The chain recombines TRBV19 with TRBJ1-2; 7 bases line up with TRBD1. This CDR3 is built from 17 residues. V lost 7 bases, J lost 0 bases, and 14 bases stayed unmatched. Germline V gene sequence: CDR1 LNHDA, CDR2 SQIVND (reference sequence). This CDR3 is CASTLRQGYYSNYGYTF. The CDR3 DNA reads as TGTGCCAGTACCCTCCGACAGGGCTACTATTCTAACTATGGCTACACCTTC.

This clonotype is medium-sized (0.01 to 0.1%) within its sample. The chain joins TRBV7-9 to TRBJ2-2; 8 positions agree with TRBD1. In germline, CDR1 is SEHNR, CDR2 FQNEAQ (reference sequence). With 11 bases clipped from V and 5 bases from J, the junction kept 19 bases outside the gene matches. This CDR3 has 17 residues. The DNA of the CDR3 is TGTGCCGGTCCGAAGGGCCGGACAGGGAAGTGGACCGGGGAGCTGTTTTTT. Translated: CAGPKGRTGKWTGELFF.

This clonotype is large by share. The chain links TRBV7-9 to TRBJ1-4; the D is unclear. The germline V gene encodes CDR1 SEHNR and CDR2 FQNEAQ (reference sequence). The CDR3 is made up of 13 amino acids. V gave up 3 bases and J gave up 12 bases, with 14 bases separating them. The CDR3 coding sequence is TGTGCCAGCAGCTTCGATCCGGAGGACCAACTGTTTTTT. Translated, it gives CASSFDPEDQLFF. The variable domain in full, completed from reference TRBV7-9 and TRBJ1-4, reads DTGVSQNPRHKITKRGQNVTFRCDPISEHNRLYWYRQTLGQGPEFLTYFQNEAQLEKSRLLSDRFSAERPKGSFSTLEIQRTEQGDSAMYLCASSFDPEDQLFFGSGTQLSVL.

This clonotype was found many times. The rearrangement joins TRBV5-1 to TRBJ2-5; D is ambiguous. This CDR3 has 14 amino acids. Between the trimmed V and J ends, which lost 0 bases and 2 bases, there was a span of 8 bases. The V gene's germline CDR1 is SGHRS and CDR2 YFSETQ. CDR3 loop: CASSLVGPQETQYF. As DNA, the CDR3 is TGCGCCAGCAGCTTGGTTGGCCCGCAAGAGACCCAGTACTTC.

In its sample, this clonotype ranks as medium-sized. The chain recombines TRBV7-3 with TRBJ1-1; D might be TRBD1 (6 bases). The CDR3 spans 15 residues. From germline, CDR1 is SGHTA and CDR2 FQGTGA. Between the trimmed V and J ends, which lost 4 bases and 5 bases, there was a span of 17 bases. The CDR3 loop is CASSSIIRGETEAFF. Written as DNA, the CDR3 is TGTGCCAGCAGCTCAATAATCAGGGGTGAAACTGAAGCTTTCTTT.

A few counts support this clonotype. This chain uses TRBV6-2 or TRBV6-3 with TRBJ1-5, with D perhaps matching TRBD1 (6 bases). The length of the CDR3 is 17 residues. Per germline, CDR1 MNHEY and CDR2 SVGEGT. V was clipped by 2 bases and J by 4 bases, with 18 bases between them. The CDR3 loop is CASSYVGRGYGNQPQHF. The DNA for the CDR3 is TGTGCCAGCAGTTACGTCGGCAGGGGCTATGGAAATCAGCCCCAGCATTTT.